A single TCR beta chain is shown here with its context. Its antigen target is currently unknown. No much larger clonotype is one base removed from it; base qualities were not supplied. The source of the sample is a study of cytomegalovirus exposure and HLA in healthy donors (dated by TCRdb to about 2017). Some background on the complete study: An earlier analysis of 587 of the donors reported 250 to 300 Gb of sequence data and roughly 120 million unique TCR beta sequences obtained from some 170 million T cells. An early release that covered fewer than 800 HLA-typed donors contained about 300 gigabases of sequencing data and 70 million to 100 million unique TCR sequences. Of the roughly 390 genotyped donors, roughly 85% fell in the genetic ancestry cluster associated with self-reported Caucasian donors. The study aimed to test whether cataloging public T cell receptors could reveal signatures of past pathogen exposure. The T cell repertoires of 666 subjects were profiled by immunosequencing and related to cytomegalovirus serostatus. Besides the first cohort of 666 subjects, a separate validation cohort made up of roughly 130 different subjects was used. To predict cytomegalovirus infection status, the study combined high-throughput TCR immunosequencing, statistical association of individual TCRs with disease status, and machine learning. To study patterns of TCR occurrence, a later analysis re-analyzed previously published TCR beta repertoires from hundreds of donors and added high-resolution HLA genotyping. In the later analysis, no new phenotypic data were used to find candidate immune exposures; instead, reliance was placed on TCR beta sequences and their occurrence across donors. To decide whether each TCR beta V gene segment behaved as functional or pseudogenic, an earlier analysis of fewer than 750 of the donors relied on high-throughput TCR beta sequencing. Alongside the repertoire data, information on donor age, sex, ethnicity and CMV serostatus was compiled. A later genetic analysis used genome-wide SNP genotypes for 398 of the 666 donors, treating that subset as a discovery cohort. All discovery cohort repertoires had been generated on a single sequencing platform. HLA typing included class I and class II loci at four-digit resolution. Typing coverage differed by locus: A, B, C, DRB1 and DQB1 were typed in roughly 620-640 donors, DQA1 in 500 to 550, DPA1 in some 570, and DPB1 in roughly 450. Roughly five DR-DQ haplotypes were handled as single units for association and clustering, since linkage in the cohort was strong. Across around 400 genotyped donors of the cohort, an average of about 220,000 unique TCR beta nucleotide sequences per donor were sequenced, and roughly 17% of those sequences were non-productive. What the research found in general, with its limitations: A later analysis found that most CMV-associated TCR beta chains appeared HLA-restricted, with HLA associations seemingly driven largely by CMV exposure. When HLA alleles, especially DR and DQ, strongly co-occurred, TCR associations were difficult to assign to individual alleles. In both the original and validation cohorts, the classifier was reported to diagnose cytomegalovirus status with high specificity and sensitivity. A later analysis associated 17,000 or so TCR beta sequences with specific HLA alleles at a false discovery rate of 0.05. In this cohort, only TCR beta chains were sequenced, and detectable features were limited by the absence of alpha or paired-chain data. A further reported finding was that TCR beta sequences accurately predicted the HLA-A and HLA-B alleles for most subjects in the first cohort. Correlated functional status among segregating V segments might reflect linkage disequilibrium, but an unknown experimental factor could not be ruled out. An earlier analysis of approximately 570 of the donors showed that most TCR beta V segments appeared in productive rearrangements either about 87% or about 30% of the time, which broadly matched IMGT annotations. A group of highly shared sequence variants was considered likely to be a technical artifact of the sequencing pipeline. For the cohort, immune exposure information was limited to CMV serostatus. According to a later analysis, TCR association rates differed among HLA loci, with DRB1 alleles showing the most associated TCRs and HLA-C alleles showing the fewest. The authors suggested that the approach could potentially be extended to other disease states and immunological phenotypes. In a later genetic analysis, fewer N-insertions in productive TCRs were reported among donors in an Asian-associated ancestry cluster than the approximately 670-donor mean. Most TCR sequences were seen in very few donors, while some public TCRs were found in many individuals. According to a later analysis, parvovirus B19, influenza, CMV and Epstein-Barr virus appeared linked to several top co-occurrence clusters. Because HLA typing was unavailable for some donors at each locus, only the typed subset was used in association tests. In a later analysis, HLA-associated TCR beta chains showed more clonal expansion and lower generation probabilities than non-associated chains that were equally common. Because counts were too low, some 17 rarely observed V segments, including chromosome 9 orphons, were excluded from the earlier analysis of 587 of the donors. The presence/absence analyses assumed that sequencing depth was roughly uniform across donors, and that assumption may not be true. A total of 164 TCR beta chains were listed by the study as associated with cytomegalovirus. In a later genetic analysis, a missense DCLRE1C variant was associated with V-gene and J-gene trimming of TCR beta chains, and the association was replicated in an independent cohort. Because the 87-base-pair reads could not distinguish some IMGT-functional V segments, including TRBV6-2 and TRBV6-3, those segments were excluded. Three of the identified cytomegalovirus-associated TCR beta chains were confirmed in vitro to be specific for cytomegalovirus antigens.

Library creation used the immunoSEQ multiplex PCR assay. A mixture of 60 forward primers for TCR Vbeta segments and 13 reverse primers for TCR Jbeta segments was used in the multiplex PCR. The CDR3 region of rearranged TCR beta genes was amplified from genomic DNA by a multiplex PCR assay. Amplified TCR beta libraries were sequenced as 87-base-pair reads on the Illumina HiSeq System. Per the original workflow: In a later analysis, about 80 million unique TCR beta chains were counted across the approximately 670 repertoires, and around 10 million of these chains were shared by at least two donors. To remove PCR and sequencing errors, raw reads were error-corrected and collapsed into unique sequences using a nearest-neighbor algorithm that merged closely related sequences. Alignment of CDR3 sequences to IMGT reference sequences was used to assign V, D and J gene segments. Each retained sequence needed at least a six-nucleotide match to both a V gene segment and a J gene segment. Rearrangements were called productive when the CDR3 lacked stop codons and stayed in frame with V and J; all others were non-productive. CDR3 was defined according to IMGT convention as the region running from the second conserved V-encoded cysteine to the conserved J-encoded phenylalanine. Sequences without an unambiguous match to a single V gene segment were excluded from the earlier analysis of about 630 of the donors. An earlier analysis of 587 of the donors called V segments functional above 56.7% productive rearrangements and segregating when the between-donor standard deviation exceeded 5%. A statistical classification framework was built to diagnose cytomegalovirus status from the catalog of TCR beta chain sequences. In a later analysis, V and J genes were assigned by comparing TCR nucleotide sequences against IMGT/GENE-DB human TR gene sequences. In a later analysis, CDR3 sequences and most-parsimonious VDJ recombination scenarios were assigned using the TCRdist pipeline. In a later analysis, each TCR beta chain was defined by its CDR3 amino acid sequence together with its V-gene family, and reads without a unique V-gene family were excluded. As a way to deal with suspected cross-contamination and a sequencing artifact, a later analysis dropped approximately 570 nucleotide sequences that were highly shared and had low generation probability. In a later analysis, a clonal expansion index was calculated for each public chain from normalized within-repertoire ranks of inferred template counts. Generation probabilities in a later analysis came from a VDJ recombination model fitted to out-of-frame rearrangements, and those results were checked against IGoR. In a later analysis, hypergeometric tests were used to score TCR-TCR, TCR-HLA and TCR-CMV co-occurrence, with a repertoire-size bias correction applied to TCR pairs. A later analysis estimated false discovery rates by permuting HLA or CMV assignments 20 times. In a later analysis, co-occurring TCRs were grouped using DBSCAN, and TCRdist sequence similarity was added for clustering within HLA-allele-positive subsets. Repertoires with fewer than 30,000 or more than 120,000 public chains were left out of co-occurrence clustering, as were about 5 repertoires with anomalous nucleotide sharing. Not all clones reach the TCRdb copy of this immuneACCESS table, which keeps in-frame sequences only. Checked studies attribute under half of the gap to unresolved V genes and leave the rest unexplained. Clone size and V and J calls were adopted from that table, with D and trimming inferred from the DNA. A total of about 160,000 clones appear in this sample, roughly 80% of them only once. The leading ten clones occupy about 2.4% of the sample.

CDR1 and CDR2 (SGHRS, YFSETQ) derive from the germline V gene. Measured from the cysteine to the phenylalanine, the CDR3 is 14 residues long. This entry keeps only the CDR3 DNA: 42 bases, framed from base 1. V is pared back by 2 bases and J by 0 bases, with 9 bases lying between the germline termini. In total, approximately 700 healthy bone marrow donors made up the cohort. At the time of sampling, all cohort members were nominally healthy, though unrecorded immune exposures were likely present. The donor was CMV seronegative and was included in the group of hundreds of seronegative cohort members. A peripheral blood sample was collected from each donor, and TCR beta sequencing was performed on peripheral blood mononuclear cells. Genomic DNA was extracted from the blood cell samples with the Qiagen DNeasy Blood Extraction Kit.

Sequenced input: PBMCs. The rearrangement joined TRBV5-1 to TRBJ2-7, and possibly TRBD1, on 6 matching bases. This TCR was sampled from a male donor in good health and CMV-seronegative. Here the CDR3 is given as CASSFRTDSYEQYF. The bases are TGCGCCAGCAGCTTTCGGACAGACTCCTACGAGCAGTACTTC.